The sequence of this TCR beta chain was determined in a study of chemoradiotherapy in HPV16-positive cancers (dated 2022 in TCRdb). About the study as a whole: Functional T-cell assays on cells from a couple of HPV16-positive patients defined candidate HPV-specific T-cell clones and common TCR motifs. The study asked whether T-cell immunity to the HPV oncoproteins E6 and E7 changes during chemoradiotherapy and whether this immunity affects survival. TCR repertoires from over 80 patients with HPV-related cancers were then used to track the candidate HPV-specific TCRs and motifs.

Relative to germline, V is missing 0 bases and J is missing 2 bases, with 2 bases of the junction outside any gene match. CDR1 and CDR2, looked up from the germline V gene, are SGHTA and FQGNSA. The CDR3 goes from the cysteine to the phenylalanine over 16 residues. CDR3 DNA only is kept here, 48 bases in frame from base 1. Library preparation was by the immunoSEQ multiplex PCR assay. TCRdb re-hosts the immuneACCESS table, in-frame sequences only. Its copies lack some clones; in the studies checked, an unresolved V gene accounts for under half of them, and the cause for the rest is not known. Recorded for this sample are 25,000 to 30,000 clones; 84% of them occurred a single time. Of the sample, roughly 5.5% is held by the ten largest clones. As regards this clone: The clone's antigen remains unknown. Qualities for individual bases were not recorded, and no much larger clone is one base off.

Repertoires were sampled multiple times during chemoradiotherapy, which allowed clonal expansion in the tumor microenvironment to be followed. The paper as a whole reports these results and caveats: The survival association was reported for HPV16-positive patients, and the functional definition of HPV-specific T cells was derived from only a couple of HPV16-positive patients. Improved recurrence-free survival in HPV16-positive patients was associated with expansion of HPV-responsive T cells during chemoradiotherapy. Expansion of candidate HPV-specific clones and E7-related TCR motifs was observed in the tumor microenvironment during treatment, whereas no such expansion was observed for non-HPV-specific T cells.

The chain is made from TRBV7-2 and TRBJ2-1; 9 central nucleotides agree with TRBD2. The receptor was derived from a human donor with HPV-associated anogenital cancer. The input for sequencing was blood, taken from a patient who underwent chemoradiotherapy. The sequenced DNA is TGTGCCAGCAGCTTAGCGGCTAGCGGGACCTACAATGAGCAGTTCTTC. Its translation is CASSLAASGTYNEQFF.